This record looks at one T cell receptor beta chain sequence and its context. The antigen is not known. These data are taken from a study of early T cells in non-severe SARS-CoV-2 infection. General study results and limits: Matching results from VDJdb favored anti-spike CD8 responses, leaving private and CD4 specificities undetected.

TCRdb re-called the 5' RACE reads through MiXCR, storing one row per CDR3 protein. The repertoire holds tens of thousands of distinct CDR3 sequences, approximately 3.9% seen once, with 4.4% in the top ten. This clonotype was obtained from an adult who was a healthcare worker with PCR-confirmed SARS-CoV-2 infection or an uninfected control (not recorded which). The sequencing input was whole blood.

Written as DNA, the CDR3 is TGTGCCAGCAGTCCCCGCCAGGGGGCCTACAATGAGCAGTTCTTC. As protein: CASSPRQGAYNEQFF. The chain carries TRBV12-3 or TRBV12-4 and TRBJ2-1; 7 bases agree with TRBD1. CDR3 length equals 15 residues. V shed 5 bases and J 2 bases; nucleotides not matched to a gene: 6.